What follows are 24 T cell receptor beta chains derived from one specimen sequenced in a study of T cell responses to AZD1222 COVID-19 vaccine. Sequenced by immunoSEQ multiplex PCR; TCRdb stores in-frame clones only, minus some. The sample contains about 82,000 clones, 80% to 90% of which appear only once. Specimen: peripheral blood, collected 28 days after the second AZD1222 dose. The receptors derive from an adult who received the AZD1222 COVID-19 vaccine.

CDR3 DNA: TGTGCCAGCAGCTCCAGGGTTGTGAACACTGAAGCTTTCTTT. As protein: CASSSRVVNTEAFF. This chain joins TRBV28 and TRBJ1-1, with TRBD1 as a possible D gene (5 bases). Germline V gives CDR1 MDHEN, CDR2 SYDVKM. This CDR3 has 14 amino acids. Trimming removed 6 bases at V and 0 bases at J, with 11 bases between.

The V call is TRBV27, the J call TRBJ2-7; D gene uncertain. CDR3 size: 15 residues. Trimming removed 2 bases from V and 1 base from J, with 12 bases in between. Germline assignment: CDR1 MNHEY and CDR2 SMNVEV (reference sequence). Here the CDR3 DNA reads TGTGCCAGCAGTTTACGTTGGCGTACTTCCTACGAGCAGTACTTC. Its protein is CASSLRWRTSYEQYF.

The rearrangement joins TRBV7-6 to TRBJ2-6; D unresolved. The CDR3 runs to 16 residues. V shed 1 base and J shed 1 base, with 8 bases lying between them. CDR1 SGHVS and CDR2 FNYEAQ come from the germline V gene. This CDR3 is CASSLGGKSGANVLTF. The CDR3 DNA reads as TGTGCCAGCAGCTTAGGAGGCAAATCTGGGGCCAACGTCCTGACTTTC.

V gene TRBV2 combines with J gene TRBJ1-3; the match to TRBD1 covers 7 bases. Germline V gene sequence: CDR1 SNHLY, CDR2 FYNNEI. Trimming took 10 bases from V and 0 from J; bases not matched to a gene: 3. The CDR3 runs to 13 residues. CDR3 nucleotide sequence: TGTGCCACCACAGGGGACTCTGGAAACACCATATATTTT. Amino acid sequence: CATTGDSGNTIYF.

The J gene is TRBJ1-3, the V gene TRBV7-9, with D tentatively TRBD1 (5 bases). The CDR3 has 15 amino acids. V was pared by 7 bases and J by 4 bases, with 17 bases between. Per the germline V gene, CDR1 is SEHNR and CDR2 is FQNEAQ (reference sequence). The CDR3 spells CASTLGAGLGNTIYF. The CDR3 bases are TGTGCCAGCACCCTAGGGGCGGGGTTGGGAAACACCATATATTTT.

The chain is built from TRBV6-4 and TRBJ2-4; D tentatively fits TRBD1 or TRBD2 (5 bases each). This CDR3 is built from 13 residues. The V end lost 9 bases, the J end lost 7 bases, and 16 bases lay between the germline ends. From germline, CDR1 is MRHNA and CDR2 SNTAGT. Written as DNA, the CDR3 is TGTGCCAGAGCAGGTTGTGGGGGTAACATTCAGTACTTC. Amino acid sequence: CARAGCGGNIQYF.

The DNA for the CDR3 is TGTGCCAGCAGCCCGGGGACCGATACAGATACGCAGTATTTT. The encoded protein is CASSPGTDTDTQYF. This chain connects TRBV5-5 to TRBJ2-3; D tentatively fits TRBD1 or TRBD2 (5 bases each). V was pared by 4 bases and J by 3 bases, with 12 bases between. Per the germline V gene, CDR1 is SGHKS and CDR2 is YYEKEE (reference sequence). The length of the CDR3 is 14 residues.

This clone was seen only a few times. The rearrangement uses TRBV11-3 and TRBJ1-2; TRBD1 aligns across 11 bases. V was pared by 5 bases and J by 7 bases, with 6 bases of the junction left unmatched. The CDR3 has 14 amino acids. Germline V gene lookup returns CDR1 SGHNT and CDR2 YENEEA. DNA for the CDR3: TGTGCCAGCAGCCCTCAGGACAGGGGGCCTGGCTACACCTTC. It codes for CASSPQDRGPGYTF.

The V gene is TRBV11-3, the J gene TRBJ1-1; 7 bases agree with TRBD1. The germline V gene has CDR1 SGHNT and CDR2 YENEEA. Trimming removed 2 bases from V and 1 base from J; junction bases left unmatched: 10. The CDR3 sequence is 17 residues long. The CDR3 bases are TGTGCCAGCAGCTTATTTGAGGGACAGATGTGGAACACTGAAGCTTTCTTT. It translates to CASSLFEGQMWNTEAFF.

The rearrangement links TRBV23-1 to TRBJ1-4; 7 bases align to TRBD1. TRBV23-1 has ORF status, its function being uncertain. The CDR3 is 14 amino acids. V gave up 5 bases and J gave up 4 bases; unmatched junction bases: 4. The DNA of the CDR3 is TGCGCCAGCAGTTACAGGGGAGGTAATGAAAAACTGTTTTTT. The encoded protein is CASSYRGGNEKLFF.

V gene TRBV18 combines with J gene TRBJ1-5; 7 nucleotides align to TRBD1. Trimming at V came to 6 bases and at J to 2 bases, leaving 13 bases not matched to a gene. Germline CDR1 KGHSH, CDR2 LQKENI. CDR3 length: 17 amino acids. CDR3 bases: TGTGCCAGCTCGCCCGCGACAGGGAGGGGAGGCAATCAGCCCCAGCATTTT. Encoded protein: CASSPATGRGGNQPQHF.

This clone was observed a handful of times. The CDR3 region is CASSLTANYGYTF. The CDR3 coding sequence is TGTGCCAGCAGTTTGACAGCTAACTATGGCTACACCTTC. The chain is built from TRBV6-5 and TRBJ1-2; a possible D gene is TRBD1 (5 bases). V lost 4 bases and J lost 0, with 6 bases in between. The CDR3 has 13 residues. The V gene's germline CDR1 is MNHEY and CDR2 SVGAGI.

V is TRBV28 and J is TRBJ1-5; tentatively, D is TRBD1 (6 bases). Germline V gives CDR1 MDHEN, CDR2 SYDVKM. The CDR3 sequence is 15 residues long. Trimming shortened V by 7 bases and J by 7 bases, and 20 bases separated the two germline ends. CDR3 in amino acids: CASTLGGQTNQPQHF. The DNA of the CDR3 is TGTGCCAGCACCCTGGGGGGACAAACGAACCAGCCCCAGCATTTT.

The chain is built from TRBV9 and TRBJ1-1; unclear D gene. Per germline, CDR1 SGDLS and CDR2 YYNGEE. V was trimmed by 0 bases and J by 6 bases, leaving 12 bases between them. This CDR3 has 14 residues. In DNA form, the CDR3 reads TGTGCCAGCAGCGTAGGTGTGGGGATGGCTGAAGCTTTCTTT. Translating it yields CASSVGVGMAEAFF.

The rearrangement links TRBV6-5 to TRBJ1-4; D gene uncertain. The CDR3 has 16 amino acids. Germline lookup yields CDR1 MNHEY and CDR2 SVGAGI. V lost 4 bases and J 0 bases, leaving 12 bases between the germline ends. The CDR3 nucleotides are TGTGCCAGCAGTTTACCACGGGTCACAACTAATGAAAAACTGTTTTTT. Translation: CASSLPRVTTNEKLFF.

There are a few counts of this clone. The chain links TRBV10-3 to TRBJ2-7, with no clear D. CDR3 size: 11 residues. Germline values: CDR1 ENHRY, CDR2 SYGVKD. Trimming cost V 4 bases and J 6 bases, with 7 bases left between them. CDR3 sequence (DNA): TGTGCCATCAGTGCTGGGGTCGAGCAGTACTTC. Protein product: CAISAGVEQYF.

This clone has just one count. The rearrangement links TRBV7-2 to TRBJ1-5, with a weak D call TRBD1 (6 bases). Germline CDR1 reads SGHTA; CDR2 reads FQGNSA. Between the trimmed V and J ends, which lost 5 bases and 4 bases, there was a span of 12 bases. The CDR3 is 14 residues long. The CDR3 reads CASSPGQQNQPQHF. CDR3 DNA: TGTGCCAGCAGCCCGGGACAACAGAATCAGCCCCAGCATTTT. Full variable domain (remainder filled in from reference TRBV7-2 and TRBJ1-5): GAGVSQSPSNKVTEKGKDVELRCDPISGHTALYWYRQSLGQGLEFLIYFQGNSAPDKSGLPSDRFSAERTGGSVSTLTIQRTQQEDSAVYLCASSPGQQNQPQHFGDGTRLSIL.

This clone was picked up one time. The CDR3 reads CASSSGTGKRTDTQYF. As DNA, the CDR3 is TGTGCCAGCAGCTCCGGGACAGGGAAACGCACAGATACGCAGTATTTT. The chain is built from TRBV5-4 and TRBJ2-3; 9 positions agree with TRBD1. The germline V gene has CDR1 SGHNT and CDR2 YYREEE (reference sequence). After removal of 3 bases from V and 1 base from J, the junction contained 6 bases not matched to a gene. The CDR3 extends over 16 amino acids.

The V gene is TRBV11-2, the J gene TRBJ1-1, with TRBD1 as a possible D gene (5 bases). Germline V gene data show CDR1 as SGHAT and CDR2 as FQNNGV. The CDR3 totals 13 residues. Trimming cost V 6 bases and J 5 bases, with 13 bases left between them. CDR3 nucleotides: TGTGCCAGCAGTTCCCAGGGAGGGACTGAAGCTTTCTTT. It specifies CASSSQGGTEAFF. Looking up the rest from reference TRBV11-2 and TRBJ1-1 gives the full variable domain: EAGVAQSPRYKIIEKRQSVAFWCNPISGHATLYWYQQILGQGPKLLIQFQNNGVVDDSQLPKDRFSAERLKGVDSTLKIQPAKLEDSAVYLCASSSQGGTEAFFGQGTRLTVV.

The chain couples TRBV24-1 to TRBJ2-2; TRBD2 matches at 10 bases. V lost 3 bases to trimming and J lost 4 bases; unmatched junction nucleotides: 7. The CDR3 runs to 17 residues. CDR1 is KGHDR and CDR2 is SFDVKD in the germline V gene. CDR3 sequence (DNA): TGTGCCACCAGTGATCCCGGGACTAGCGCACGCACCGGGGAGCTGTTTTTT. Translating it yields CATSDPGTSARTGELFF.

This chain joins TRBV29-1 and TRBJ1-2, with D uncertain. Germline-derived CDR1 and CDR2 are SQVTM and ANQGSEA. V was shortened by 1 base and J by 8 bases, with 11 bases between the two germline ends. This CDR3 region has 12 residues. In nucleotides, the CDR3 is TGCAGCGTTGAAGGAATGGGTCAAGGCTACACCTTC. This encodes CSVEGMGQGYTF.

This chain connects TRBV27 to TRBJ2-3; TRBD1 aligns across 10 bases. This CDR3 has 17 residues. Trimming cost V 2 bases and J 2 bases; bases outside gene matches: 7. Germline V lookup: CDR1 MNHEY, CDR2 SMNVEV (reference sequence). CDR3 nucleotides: TGTGCCAGCAGTTTAACCGGACAGGGGGGGGACACAGATACGCAGTATTTT. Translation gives CASSLTGQGGDTDTQYF.

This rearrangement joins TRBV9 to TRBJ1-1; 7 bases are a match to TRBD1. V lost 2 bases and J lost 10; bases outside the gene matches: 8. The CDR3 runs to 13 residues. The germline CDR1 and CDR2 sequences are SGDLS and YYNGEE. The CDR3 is CASSVLGGSAAFF. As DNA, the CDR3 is TGTGCCAGCAGCGTGTTAGGGGGCTCTGCAGCTTTCTTT.

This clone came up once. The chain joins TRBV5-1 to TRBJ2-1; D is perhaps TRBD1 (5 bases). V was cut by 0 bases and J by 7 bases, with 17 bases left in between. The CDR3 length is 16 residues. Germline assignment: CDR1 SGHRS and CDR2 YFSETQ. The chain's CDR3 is CASSLAEIAGMNEQFF. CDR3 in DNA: TGCGCCAGCAGCTTGGCCGAAATTGCAGGGATGAATGAGCAGTTCTTC. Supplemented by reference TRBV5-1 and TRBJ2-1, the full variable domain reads KAGVTQTPRYLIKTRGQQVTLSCSPISGHRSVSWYQQTPGQGLQFLFEYFSETQRNKGNFPGRFSGRQFSNSRSEMNVSTLELGDSALYLCASSLAEIAGMNEQFFGPGTRLTVL.